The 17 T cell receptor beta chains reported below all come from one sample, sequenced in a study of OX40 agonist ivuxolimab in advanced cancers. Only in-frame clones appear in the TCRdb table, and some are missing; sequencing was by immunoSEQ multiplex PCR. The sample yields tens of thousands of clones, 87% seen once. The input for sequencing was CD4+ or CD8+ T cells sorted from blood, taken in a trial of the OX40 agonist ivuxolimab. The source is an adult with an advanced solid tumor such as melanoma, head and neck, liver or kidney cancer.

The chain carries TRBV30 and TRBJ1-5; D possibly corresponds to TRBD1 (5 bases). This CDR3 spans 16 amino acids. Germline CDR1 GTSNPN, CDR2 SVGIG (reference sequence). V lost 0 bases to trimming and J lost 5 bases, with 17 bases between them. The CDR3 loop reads CAWSVQGRGIDQPQHF. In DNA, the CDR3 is TGTGCCTGGAGTGTTCAAGGTAGGGGCATTGATCAGCCCCAGCATTTT. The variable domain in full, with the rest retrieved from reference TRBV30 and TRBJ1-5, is SQTIHQWPATLVQPVGSPLSLECTVEGTSNPNLYWYRQAAGRGLQLLFYSVGIGQISSEVPQNLSASRPQDRQFILSSKKLLLSDSGFYLCAWSVQGRGIDQPQHFGDGTRLSIL.

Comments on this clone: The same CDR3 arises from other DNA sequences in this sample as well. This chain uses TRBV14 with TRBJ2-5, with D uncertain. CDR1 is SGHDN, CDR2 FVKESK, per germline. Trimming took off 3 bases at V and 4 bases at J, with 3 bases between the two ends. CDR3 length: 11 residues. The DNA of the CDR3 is TGTGCCAGCAGCCACGGAGAGACCCAGTACTTC. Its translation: CASSHGETQYF. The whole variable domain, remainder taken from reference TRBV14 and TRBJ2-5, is EAGVTQFPSHSVIEKGQTVTLRCDPISGHDNLYWYRRVMGKEIKFLLHFVKESKQDESGMPNNRFLAERTGGTYSTLKVQPAELEDSGVYFCASSHGETQYFGPGTRLLVL.

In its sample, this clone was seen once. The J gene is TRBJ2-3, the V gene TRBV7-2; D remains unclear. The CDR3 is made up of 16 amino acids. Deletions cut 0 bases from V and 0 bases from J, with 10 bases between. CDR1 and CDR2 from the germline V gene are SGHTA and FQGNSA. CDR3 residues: CASSLAAVPSTDTQYF. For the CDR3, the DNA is TGTGCCAGCAGCTTAGCGGCGGTACCTAGCACAGATACGCAGTATTTT. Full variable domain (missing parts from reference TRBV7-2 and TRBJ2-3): GAGVSQSPSNKVTEKGKDVELRCDPISGHTALYWYRQSLGQGLEFLIYFQGNSAPDKSGLPSDRFSAERTGGSVSTLTIQRTQQEDSAVYLCASSLAAVPSTDTQYFGPGTRLTVL.

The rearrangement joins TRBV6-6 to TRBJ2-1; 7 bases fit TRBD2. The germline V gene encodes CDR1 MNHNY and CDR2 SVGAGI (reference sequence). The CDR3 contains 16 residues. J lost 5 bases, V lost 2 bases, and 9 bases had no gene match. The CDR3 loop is CASSYTGGRGNNEQFF. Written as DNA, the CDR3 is TGTGCCAGCAGTTACACCGGCGGGAGAGGGAACAATGAGCAGTTCTTC.

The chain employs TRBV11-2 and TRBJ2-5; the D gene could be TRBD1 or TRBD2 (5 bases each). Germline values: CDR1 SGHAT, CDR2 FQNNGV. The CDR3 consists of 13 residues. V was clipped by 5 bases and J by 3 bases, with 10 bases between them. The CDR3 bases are TGTGCCAGCAGCCGGGGCTTAGAAGAGACCCAGTACTTC. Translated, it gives CASSRGLEETQYF.

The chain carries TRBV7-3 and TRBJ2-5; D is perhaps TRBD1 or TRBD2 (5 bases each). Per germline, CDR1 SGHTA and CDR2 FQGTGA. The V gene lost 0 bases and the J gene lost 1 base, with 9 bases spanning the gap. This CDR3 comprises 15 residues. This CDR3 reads CASSLTYGTQETQYF. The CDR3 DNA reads TGTGCCAGCAGCTTAACTTACGGGACCCAAGAGACCCAGTACTTC.

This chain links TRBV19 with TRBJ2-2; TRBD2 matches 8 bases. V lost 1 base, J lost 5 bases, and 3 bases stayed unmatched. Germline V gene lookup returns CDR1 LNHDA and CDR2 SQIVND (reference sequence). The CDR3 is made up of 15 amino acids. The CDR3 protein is CASSIAGGPTGELFF. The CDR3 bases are TGTGCCAGTAGTATAGCGGGGGGGCCAACCGGGGAGCTGTTTTTT.

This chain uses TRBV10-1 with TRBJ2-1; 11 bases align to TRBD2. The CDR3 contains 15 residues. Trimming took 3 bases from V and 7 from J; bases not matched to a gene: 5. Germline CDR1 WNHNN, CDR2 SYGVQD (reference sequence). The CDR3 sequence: CASSDTRTSGNEQFF. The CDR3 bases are TGCGCCAGCAGTGACACCAGGACTAGCGGGAATGAGCAGTTCTTC.

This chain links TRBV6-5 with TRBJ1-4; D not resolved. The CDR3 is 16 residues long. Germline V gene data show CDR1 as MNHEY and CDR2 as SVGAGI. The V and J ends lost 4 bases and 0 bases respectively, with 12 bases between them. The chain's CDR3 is CASSSFEGSTNEKLFF. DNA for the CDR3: TGTGCCAGCAGTTCGTTCGAGGGTTCAACTAATGAAAAACTGTTTTTT.

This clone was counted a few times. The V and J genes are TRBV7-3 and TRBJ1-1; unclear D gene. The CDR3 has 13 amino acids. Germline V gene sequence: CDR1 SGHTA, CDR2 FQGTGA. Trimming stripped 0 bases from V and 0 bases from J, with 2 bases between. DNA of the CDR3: TGTGCCAGCAGCTTAACCCTGAACACTGAAGCTTTCTTT. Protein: CASSLTLNTEAFF.

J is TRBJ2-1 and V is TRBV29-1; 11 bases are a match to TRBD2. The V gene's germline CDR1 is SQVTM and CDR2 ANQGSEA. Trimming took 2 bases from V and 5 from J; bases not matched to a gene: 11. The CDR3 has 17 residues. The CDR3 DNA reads TGCAGCGTTGAAAGGACTTCGGGACTAGCGGAGAACAATGAGCAGTTCTTC. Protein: CSVERTSGLAENNEQFF.

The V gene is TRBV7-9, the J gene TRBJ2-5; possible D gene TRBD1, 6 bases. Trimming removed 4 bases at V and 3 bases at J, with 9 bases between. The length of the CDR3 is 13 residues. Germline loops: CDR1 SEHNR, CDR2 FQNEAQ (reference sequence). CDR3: CASSYSGEETQYF. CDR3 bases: TGTGCCAGCAGCTATTCAGGGGAAGAGACCCAGTACTTC.

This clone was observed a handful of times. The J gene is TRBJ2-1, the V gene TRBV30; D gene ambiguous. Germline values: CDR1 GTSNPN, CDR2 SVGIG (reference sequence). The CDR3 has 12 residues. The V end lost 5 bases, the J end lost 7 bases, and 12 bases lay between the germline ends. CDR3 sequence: CAWGRVINEQFF. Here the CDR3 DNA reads TGTGCCTGGGGAAGGGTAATTAATGAGCAGTTCTTC.

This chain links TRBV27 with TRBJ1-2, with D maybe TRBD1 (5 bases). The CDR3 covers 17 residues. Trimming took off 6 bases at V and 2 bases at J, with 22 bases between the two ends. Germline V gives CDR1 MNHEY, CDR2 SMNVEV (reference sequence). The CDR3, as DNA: TGTGCCAGCAGAACCCCATTAGGGACGGGGGGGAACTATGGCTACACCTTC. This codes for CASRTPLGTGGNYGYTF.

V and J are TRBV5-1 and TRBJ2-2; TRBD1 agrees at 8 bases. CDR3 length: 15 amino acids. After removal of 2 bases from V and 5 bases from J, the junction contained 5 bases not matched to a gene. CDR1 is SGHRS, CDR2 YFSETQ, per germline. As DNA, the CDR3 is TGCGCCAGCAGCTTCAGGGGGCCGGGGACCGGGGAGCTGTTTTTT. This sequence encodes CASSFRGPGTGELFF.

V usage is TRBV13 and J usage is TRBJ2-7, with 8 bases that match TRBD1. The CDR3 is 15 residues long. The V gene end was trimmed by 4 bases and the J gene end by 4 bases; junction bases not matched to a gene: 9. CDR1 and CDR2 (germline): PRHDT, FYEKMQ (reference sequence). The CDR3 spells CASSSRQGAKYEQYF. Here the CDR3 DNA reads TGTGCCAGCAGCTCGAGGCAGGGGGCGAAGTACGAGCAGTACTTC.

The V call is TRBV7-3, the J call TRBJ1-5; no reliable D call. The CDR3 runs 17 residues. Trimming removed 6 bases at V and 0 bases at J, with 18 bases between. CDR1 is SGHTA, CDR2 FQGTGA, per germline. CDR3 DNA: TGTGCCAGCAGGGGAGGACGGGGAGGTTATAGCAATCAGCCCCAGCATTTT. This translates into CASRGGRGGYSNQPQHF.